This T cell receptor (beta chain) originates from a study of response to subunit inactivated influenza vaccine (dated by TCRdb to the late 2010s). Concerning the study at large: Deep quantitative T cell receptor repertoire profiling was used in the study to track responses to a trivalent subunit inactivated influenza vaccine. Study-wide conclusions, independent of this receptor: It was suggested by the authors that each seasonal influenza vaccination may recruit only a limited number of new T cells.

V trim: 8 bases; J trim: 2 bases; unmatched bases: 6. The CDR3 goes from the cysteine to the phenylalanine over 14 residues. Just the 42-base CDR3 DNA is kept, in frame starting at base 1. The germline V gene gives CDR1 as MNHEY and CDR2 as SVGEGT. The library was made by RT-PCR. The sequencer was an Illumina HiSeq 2500. TCRdb redid the processing of the public reads, applying fastp at Q25 and MiXCR, and retained in-frame beta chains. Each record represents a unique CDR3 protein, reported with the most common genes and DNA among its rows. The sample yields about 520,000 distinct CDR3 sequences; 25% were counted once. The top ten constitute approximately 2% of the sample. This clonotype showed up just a few times. There is no known antigen for this receptor. The record has no base qualities; no much larger clone is one base away.

This receptor chain uses TRBV6-2 or TRBV6-3 and TRBJ1-5; TRBD1 lines up with 7 middle nucleotides. The TCR was taken from a man in his fifties who received an inactivated influenza vaccine. Donor details come from another sample of the same person, matched by shared clones. Sequenced here: CD4+ T cells sorted from PBMCs, sampled 5 days after vaccination. The DNA is as follows: TGTGCCAGCGGCCAGGGGGGAGGCAATCAGCCCCAGCATTTT. Translated, it reads CASGQGGGNQPQHF.